This T cell receptor beta chain originates from a study of blood T cells in healthy people across ages. Donation came from healthy Caucasian individuals in Russia who were aged 6 to 90. Total RNA, at least 5 micrograms per sample, came from PBMCs. Overall study results and limits: Relative to aged donors, long-lived donors carried more naive CD4+ cells and displayed higher diversity.

Trimming at V came to 0 bases and at J to 3 bases, leaving 5 bases not matched to a gene. The CDR3 spans 16 residues. Per the germline V gene, CDR1 is LGHNA and CDR2 is YSLEER. Comment on this clonotype: The antigen remains unidentified.

Combining a sample-barcoded 5' primer with a J-beta primer mix, a second PCR ran for roughly 7 to 11 cycles. TCRdb processed the 5' RACE reads anew with MiXCR; each CDR3 protein has one entry. The sample carries around 1.5 million distinct CDR3 sequences, roughly 59% recorded once. The chain couples TRBV4-3 to TRBJ2-1; 7 nucleotides agree with TRBD2. The source material was blood. This receptor was taken from a man younger than 35 in good health. As DNA, the CDR3 is TGCGCCAGCAGCCAAGACCGGGCGGGGGTCTACAATGAGCAGTTCTTC. Its translation is CASSQDRAGVYNEQFF.